Listed here are 25 T cell receptor beta chains from one sample, sequenced in a study of HIV-infected patients and healthy controls. Via MiXCR, TCRdb re-called the 5' RACE reads, giving one row per CDR3 protein. In the table there are 60,000 to 70,000 distinct CDR3 sequences, about 19% of which are singletons. The sequenced sample consisted of CD4+ T cells from blood. These receptors came from a human donor in good health.

A few counts support this clonotype. This chain connects TRBV12-3 or TRBV12-4 to TRBJ1-3, with D maybe TRBD1 (5 bases). This CDR3 is built from 19 residues. V was trimmed by 5 bases and J by 1 base, leaving 24 bases between them. The CDR3 DNA is TGTGCCAGCAGTCCCCTGGGGGGGTCACCACTCGTTTCTGGAAACACCATATATTTT. This encodes CASSPLGGSPLVSGNTIYF.

This clonotype was counted at least ten times. The chain couples TRBV9 to TRBJ2-2; no firm D call. Germline V gene lookup returns CDR1 SGDLS and CDR2 YYNGEE. The CDR3 runs 15 residues. Deletions cut 2 bases from V and 0 bases from J, with 8 bases between. CDR3 DNA sequence: TGTGCCAGCAGCGTTGGGATATCGAACACCGGGGAGCTGTTTTTT. This gives the protein CASSVGISNTGELFF.

This clonotype was counted at least ten times. This chain links TRBV6-5 with TRBJ2-4; a possible D gene is TRBD2 (6 bases). The V end was cut by 2 bases, the J end by 10 bases, with 6 bases between. Germline V gene lookup returns CDR1 MNHEY and CDR2 SVGAGI. CDR3 length equals 11 residues. CDR3 coding DNA: TGTGCCAGCAGTTACGGGGGGATTCAGTACTTC. Encoded protein: CASSYGGIQYF.

Only a few counts were recorded for this clonotype. This chain uses TRBV7-8 with TRBJ1-2; the D gene is possibly TRBD1 (6 bases). V lost 2 bases and J lost 5, with 15 bases in between. Germline V gives CDR1 SGHVS, CDR2 FQNEAQ. This CDR3 has 15 residues. CDR3 protein: CASSLKRDTSYGYTF. CDR3 nucleotide sequence: TGTGCCAGCAGCTTAAAGCGGGACACCTCATATGGCTACACCTTC.

The rearrangement links TRBV20-1 to TRBJ2-1; D possibly corresponds to TRBD1 (6 bases). Trimming left V 1 base short and J 1 base short, with 14 bases between. This CDR3 contains 16 residues. Germline lookup yields CDR1 DFQATT and CDR2 SNEGSKA (reference sequence). The CDR3 nucleotides are TGCAGTGCTAGAGTCACCAGGGGACCTTCCTACAATGAGCAGTTCTTC. This encodes CSARVTRGPSYNEQFF.

This clonotype was picked up a small number of times. For the CDR3, the DNA is TGCGCCAGCAGCTGGGACAGCTACCAAGAGACCCAGTACTTC. Translation: CASSWDSYQETQYF. The genes are TRBV5-1 and TRBJ2-5, with 7 bases aligning to TRBD1. The V and J ends lost 3 bases and 0 bases, in that order; junction bases with no gene match: 2. From germline, CDR1 is SGHRS and CDR2 YFSETQ. CDR3 length: 14 amino acids.

This clonotype was found a few times. The genes are TRBV12-3 or TRBV12-4 and TRBJ2-2, with 12 bases that match TRBD1. V lost 6 bases, J lost 4 bases, and 3 bases stayed unmatched. There are 15 residues in the CDR3. The CDR3 here is CASRPGQGATGELFF. The CDR3 DNA sequence: TGTGCCAGCAGGCCGGGACAGGGGGCCACCGGGGAGCTGTTTTTT.

This clonotype was detected ten times or more. The chain couples TRBV29-1 to TRBJ1-2; 8 bases line up with TRBD1. V lost 4 bases, J lost 5 bases, and 6 bases stayed unmatched. Germline lookup yields CDR1 SQVTM and CDR2 ANQGSEA. CDR3 size: 13 residues. The CDR3 protein is CSVGTGQGYGYTF. The CDR3 DNA is TGCAGCGTTGGGACAGGGCAAGGGTATGGCTACACCTTC.

V gene TRBV10-3 combines with J gene TRBJ2-2; D gene ambiguous. The length of the CDR3 is 17 residues. Germline CDR1 ENHRY, CDR2 SYGVKD. Between the trimmed V and J ends, which lost 0 bases and 1 base, there was a span of 12 bases. This CDR3 reads CAISESGWNKNTGELFF. CDR3 DNA sequence: TGTGCCATCAGTGAGTCGGGGTGGAACAAGAACACCGGGGAGCTGTTTTTT.

The V and J genes are TRBV20-1 and TRBJ2-7; 7 nucleotides match TRBD2. V was pared by 0 bases and J by 5 bases, with 16 bases of the junction left unmatched. The CDR3 extends over 17 amino acids. The V gene's germline CDR1 is DFQATT and CDR2 SNEGSKA (reference sequence). For the CDR3, the DNA is TGCAGTGCTAGAGAACGGATGTCCGGGACTAATACCGACGAGCAGTACTTC. Its translation is CSARERMSGTNTDEQYF.

V gene TRBV9 combines with J gene TRBJ2-7, with 7 bases that match TRBD2. CDR3 size: 15 residues. J was trimmed by 3 bases and V by 2 bases; bases with no gene match: 8. Germline loops: CDR1 SGDLS, CDR2 YYNGEE. The chain's CDR3 is CASSVGPSGDYEQYF. The CDR3 region has the DNA TGTGCCAGCAGCGTGGGTCCTAGCGGAGACTACGAGCAGTACTTC.

This clonotype has just a few counts. The V and J genes are TRBV27 and TRBJ2-5; 11 bases map to TRBD2. The germline V gene encodes CDR1 MNHEY and CDR2 SMNVEV (reference sequence). After removal of 8 bases from V and 3 bases from J, the junction contained 14 bases not matched to a gene. There are 17 residues in the CDR3. CDR3 in amino acids: CASGGLAGGPDEETQYF. The CDR3 bases are TGTGCCAGCGGGGGGTTAGCGGGAGGGCCGGACGAAGAGACCCAGTACTTC.

The chain is built from TRBV5-1 and TRBJ2-1; TRBD2 aligns across 14 bases. The CDR3 contains 14 residues. The germline gives CDR1 SGHRS, CDR2 YFSETQ. V gave up 5 bases and J gave up 9 bases; unmatched junction bases: 4. The CDR3 spells CASRGTSGSGEQFF. CDR3 DNA: TGCGCCAGCAGGGGGACTAGCGGGAGTGGTGAGCAGTTCTTC.

This clonotype was picked up many times. CDR3 residues: CASSPGTSGRTDTQYF. CDR3 nucleotide sequence: TGTGCCAGCAGTCCGGGGACTAGCGGGAGGACAGATACGCAGTATTTT. This rearrangement joins TRBV25-1 to TRBJ2-3; 15 bases match TRBD2. This CDR3 contains 16 residues. CDR1 is MGHDK and CDR2 is SYGVNS in the germline V gene. Unmatched junction bases numbered 3, after V lost 5 bases and J lost 3 bases.

The sample holds many counts of this clonotype. The chain is built from TRBV20-1 and TRBJ1-6, with TRBD1 matching 7 bases. Trimming removed 5 bases from V and 10 bases from J; junction bases left unmatched: 11. The CDR3 sequence is 14 residues long. CDR1 and CDR2 from the germline V gene are DFQATT and SNEGSKA (reference sequence). The CDR3 sequence is CSAHRDSQVSPLHF. CDR3 in DNA: TGCAGTGCTCACCGGGACAGCCAAGTGTCACCCCTCCACTTT.

This clonotype was seen at least ten times. V gene TRBV7-9 combines with J gene TRBJ2-7, with D possibly being TRBD1 (7 bases). The CDR3 runs 13 residues. With 6 bases removed from V and 7 bases from J, the gap between germline ends came to 16 bases. Germline lookup yields CDR1 SEHNR and CDR2 FQNEAQ (reference sequence). CDR3: CASSPGGPEEQYF. In DNA form, the CDR3 reads TGTGCCAGCAGTCCAGGGGGGCCAGAAGAGCAGTACTTC. Drawing the rest from reference TRBV7-9 and TRBJ2-7, the complete variable domain is DTGVSQNPRHKITKRGQNVTFRCDPISEHNRLYWYRQTLGQGPEFLTYFQNEAQLEKSRLLSDRFSAERPKGSFSTLEIQRTEQGDSAMYLCASSPGGPEEQYFGPGTRLTVT.

This sequence joins TRBV6-5 and TRBJ2-1; 11 bases agree with TRBD2. There are 17 residues in the CDR3. With 6 bases clipped from V and 7 bases from J, the junction kept 14 bases outside the gene matches. Germline-derived CDR1 and CDR2 are MNHEY and SVGAGI. The CDR3 region has the DNA TGTGCCAGCAGCGAACTAGCGGGAGCTTTGGGCACGAATGAGCAGTTCTTC. Translating gives CASSELAGALGTNEQFF.

This clonotype was seen ten or more times. This chain uses TRBV12-3 or TRBV12-4 with TRBJ2-5, with 10 bases that match TRBD2. V was pared by 3 bases and J by 6 bases, with 7 bases of the junction left unmatched. The CDR3 runs 15 residues. The CDR3 DNA sequence: TGTGCCAGCAGTTTGAAGCTAGCGGGGGTCCAGACCCAGTACTTC. Translating gives CASSLKLAGVQTQYF.

This clonotype occurred a few times. This rearrangement joins TRBV21-1 to TRBJ2-5; the table assigns TRBD2, which was not confirmed against the DNA. TRBV21-1 is annotated as a pseudogene. The CDR3 has 16 residues. CDR3 loop: CASSKESGGLKETQYF. DNA of the CDR3: TGTGCCAGCAGCAAAGAATCGGGAGGGCTAAAGGAGACCCAGTACTTC.

This clonotype was seen at least ten times. The gene calls are TRBV6-2 or TRBV6-3 and TRBJ2-1; 11 positions match TRBD2. Trimming took 3 bases from V and 9 from J; bases not matched to a gene: 7. Germline V lookup: CDR1 MNHEY, CDR2 SVGEGT. This CDR3 has 15 residues. Here the CDR3 reads CASSYWASGGPEQFF. In DNA, the CDR3 is TGTGCCAGCAGTTATTGGGCTAGCGGGGGGCCTGAGCAGTTCTTC.

The table lists this clonotype with a few counts. At one of its ends the junction is not consistent with the germline gene, which may arise from a read error. This chain links TRBV12-5 with TRBJ2-4; no definite D call. CDR1 and CDR2 (germline): LGHNT, FRNRAP. CDR3 length: 11 residues. The chain's CDR3 is CASGLGNTQYF. In DNA form, the CDR3 reads TGTGCTAGTGGTTTGGGAAACACTCAGTACTTC.

This clonotype was detected ten times or more. This CDR3 is CASSLMANGGTEAFF. Written as DNA, the CDR3 is TGTGCCAGCAGCTTAATGGCTAATGGCGGCACTGAAGCTTTCTTT. This sequence joins TRBV7-3 and TRBJ1-1, with D unresolved. CDR3 length: 15 amino acids. Trimming shortened V by 1 base and J by 4 bases, and 13 bases separated the two germline ends. Germline CDR1 SGHTA, CDR2 FQGTGA. The whole variable domain, filled in from reference TRBV7-3 and TRBJ1-1, reads GAGVSQTPSNKVTEKGKYVELRCDPISGHTALYWYRQSLGQGPEFLIYFQGTGAADDSGLPNDRFFAVRPEGSVSTLKIQRTERGDSAVYLCASSLMANGGTEAFFGQGTRLTVV.

This chain connects TRBV7-9 to TRBJ1-5; D remains ambiguous. This CDR3 is 12 amino acids long. CDR1 SEHNR and CDR2 FQNEAQ come from the germline V gene (reference sequence). Trimming shortened V by 5 bases and J by 1 base, and 3 bases separated the two germline ends. The CDR3 sequence is CASSGSNQPQHF. DNA for the CDR3: TGTGCCAGCAGCGGGAGCAATCAGCCCCAGCATTTT.

This clonotype has at least ten counts. DNA of the CDR3: TGTGCCAGCAGCTTGGTGGGCAGGGGAGGGACTGAAGCTTTCTTT. Translating it yields CASSLVGRGGTEAFF. The V and J genes are TRBV5-6 and TRBJ1-1; weak D call: TRBD1 (6 bases). CDR1 is SGHDT, CDR2 YYEEEE, per germline. V gave up 0 bases and J gave up 5 bases, with 14 bases separating them. The CDR3 sequence is 15 residues long.

This clonotype showed up many times. The J gene is TRBJ2-7, the V gene TRBV6-1, with D perhaps TRBD2 (6 bases). Trimming shortened V by 0 bases and J by 7 bases, and 16 bases separated the two germline ends. Germline V lookup: CDR1 MNHNS, CDR2 SASEGT. CDR3 length: 15 residues. CDR3 loop: CASSEALGGAYEQYF. CDR3 coding DNA: TGTGCCAGCAGTGAAGCGCTTGGCGGGGCTTATGAGCAGTACTTC.